The next 32 T cell receptor beta chains were all read from a single sample in a study of beta chain features in type 1 diabetes (dated by TCRdb to the late 2010s). Antigens for these TCRs are unknown. Overall study results and their limits: A moderate but significant shortening of TCRB CDR3 length was observed in type 1 diabetes patients in all four CD4+ subsets.

The library was produced with the immunoSEQ multiplex PCR assay. The entire isolated RNA was reverse transcribed using the High Capacity cDNA Reverse Transcription Kit, and thus expressed TCRB transcripts were sequenced. The source is immuneACCESS, and TCRdb retained only in-frame sequences with V and J called. Part of the clones is not carried over; for the studies checked, unresolved V genes explain less than half of this, and the remainder is unexplained. A total of fewer than 450,000 clones appear in this sample, roughly 13% of them only once. The ten most abundant clones make up 0.015% of the sample. The sequenced sample consisted of naive CD4+ T cells from blood. Sample cell subset or site, as interpreted from the label and publication: true naive CD4+ T cells. These receptors were taken from a young woman with type 1 diabetes.

V gene TRBV19 combines with J gene TRBJ2-1, with 12 positions matching TRBD2. CDR3 length: 16 amino acids. Germline-derived CDR1 and CDR2 are LNHDA and SQIVND (reference sequence). J lost 6 bases, V lost 7 bases, and 10 bases had no gene match. The CDR3 is CASTPLKTSGSNEQFF. CDR3 coding DNA: TGTGCCAGTACCCCCCTCAAGACTAGCGGGAGCAATGAGCAGTTCTTC.

This clone was counted a few times. The rearrangement joins TRBV5-4 to TRBJ2-2, with 9 bases lining up with TRBD2. CDR3 length equals 16 residues. V shed 3 bases, J shed 1 base, and the junction held 4 bases outside the gene matches. From germline, CDR1 is SGHNT and CDR2 YYREEE (reference sequence). The CDR3 DNA reads TGTGCCAGCAGCTCTGGACTAGCGCAGAACACCGGGGAGCTGTTTTTT. Its translation is CASSSGLAQNTGELFF.

A word on this clone: The germline gene is not matched at one end of the junction; a read error may be the cause. The rearrangement joins TRBV30 to TRBJ2-5, with a weak D call TRBD2 (6 bases). The CDR3 totals 13 residues. Germline loops: CDR1 GTSNPN, CDR2 SVGIG (reference sequence). This CDR3 is CAGRRTGQETQYF. The DNA of the CDR3 is TGTGCCGGGAGGAGAACAGGCCAAGAGACCCAGTACTTC.

J is TRBJ1-2 and V is TRBV28; tentatively, D is TRBD1 (5 bases). There are 15 residues in the CDR3. Germline CDR1 MDHEN, CDR2 SYDVKM. Deletions cut 6 bases from V and 2 bases from J, with 16 bases between. The chain's CDR3 is CASSHGGEGNYGYTF. The DNA of the CDR3 is TGTGCCAGCAGCCACGGGGGGGAGGGGAACTATGGCTACACCTTC.

This clone has only a few counts. The chain links TRBV30 to TRBJ2-5; no clear D. V was trimmed by 5 bases and J by 5 bases, leaving 15 bases between them. Germline V gene data show CDR1 as GTSNPN and CDR2 as SVGIG (reference sequence). The CDR3 runs 13 residues. The CDR3 sequence: CAWGGGARETQYF. CDR3 coding DNA: TGTGCCTGGGGCGGCGGCGCGCGCGAGACCCAGTACTTC.

This clone was seen only a few times. This sequence joins TRBV30 and TRBJ2-3; possible D gene TRBD2, 5 bases. The CDR3 extends over 15 amino acids. CDR1 is GTSNPN, CDR2 SVGIG, per germline (reference sequence). The V end was cut by 1 base, the J end by 4 bases, with 15 bases between. This CDR3 is CAWSGQAVGADTQYF. The CDR3 DNA reads as TGTGCCTGGAGTGGTCAGGCTGTCGGGGCAGATACGCAGTATTTT.

This clone was detected a few times. The chain uses TRBV18 and TRBJ2-5, with D possibly being TRBD2 (6 bases). CDR3 length: 15 residues. CDR1 KGHSH and CDR2 LQKENI come from the germline V gene. Deletions cut 2 bases from V and 6 bases from J, with 16 bases between. CDR3 residues: CASSPIADTAKTQYF. The DNA for the CDR3 is TGTGCCAGCTCACCAATAGCGGACACGGCAAAGACCCAGTACTTC.

The sample holds a few counts of this clone. The chain is built from TRBV30 and TRBJ2-7, with D perhaps TRBD2 (5 bases). The CDR3 totals 13 residues. Trimming took off 1 base at V and 2 bases at J, with 9 bases between the two ends. Germline values: CDR1 GTSNPN, CDR2 SVGIG (reference sequence). The CDR3 DNA is TGTGCCTGGAGTGGAGGGAACCCCTACGAGCAGTACTTC. Protein sequence: CAWSGGNPYEQYF.

This clone was counted a few times. The rearrangement joins TRBV9 to TRBJ2-1; D gene uncertain. The V end lost 0 bases, the J end lost 0 bases, and 13 bases lay between the germline ends. This CDR3 comprises 17 residues. Germline V gene lookup returns CDR1 SGDLS and CDR2 YYNGEE. DNA of the CDR3: TGTGCCAGCAGCGTAGCTCTCAGCGACCACTCCTACAATGAGCAGTTCTTC. This encodes CASSVALSDHSYNEQFF. Complete variable domain (other parts from reference TRBV9 and TRBJ2-1): DSGVTQTPKHLITATGQRVTLRCSPRSGDLSVYWYQQSLDQGLQFLIQYYNGEERAKGNILERFSAQQFPDLHSELNLSSLELGDSALYFCASSVALSDHSYNEQFFGPGTRLTVL.

V usage is TRBV28 and J usage is TRBJ2-5; 7 bases align to TRBD2. CDR1 is MDHEN, CDR2 SYDVKM, per germline. Losses at the gene ends were 7 bases for V and 3 bases for J; bases not matched to a gene: 8. This CDR3 region has 14 residues. CDR3 in DNA: TGTGCCAGCAACCCTAGCGGATCTAAAGAGACCCAGTACTTC. This translates into CASNPSGSKETQYF.

This clone showed up just a few times. The genes are TRBV28 and TRBJ2-7; 7 nucleotides match TRBD1. CDR3 length equals 14 residues. CDR1 is MDHEN and CDR2 is SYDVKM in the germline V gene. V shed 2 bases and J 4 bases; nucleotides not matched to a gene: 5. CDR3 region: CASSLQGVGYEQYF. CDR3 in DNA: TGTGCCAGCAGTTTACAGGGGGTTGGATACGAGCAGTACTTC.

A few counts support this clone. The genes are TRBV19 and TRBJ2-3, with TRBD1 matching 9 bases. This CDR3 comprises 16 residues. From germline, CDR1 is LNHDA and CDR2 SQIVND (reference sequence). J gave up 5 bases and V 6 bases, and 12 bases lay outside the gene matches. CDR3 in DNA: TGTGCCAGTAGGCGGACGGGACAGGGTCGTTTAGATACGCAGTATTTT. It is translated as CASRRTGQGRLDTQYF. The full variable domain, with the rest looked up from reference TRBV19 and TRBJ2-3, is DGGITQSPKYLFRKEGQNVTLSCEQNLNHDAMYWYRQDPGQGLRLIYYSQIVNDFQKGDIAEGYSVSREKKESFPLTVTSAQKNPTAFYLCASRRTGQGRLDTQYFGPGTRLTVL.

This clone was seen more than once but under ten times. The chain has TRBV4-3 and TRBJ1-2, with 7 positions matching TRBD1. Germline values: CDR1 LGHNA, CDR2 YSLEER. Trimming took 4 bases from V and 4 from J; bases not matched to a gene: 9. This CDR3 region has 15 residues. CDR3 coding DNA: TGCGCCAGCAGCCCTCGGACAGGCTTAGGCTATGGCTACACCTTC. Its translation is CASSPRTGLGYGYTF.

This chain connects TRBV19 to TRBJ1-2; a weak D match, TRBD1 (5 bases). V dropped 7 bases and J dropped 4 bases, with 19 bases sitting between them. Germline V CDR1 and CDR2: LNHDA, SQIVND (reference sequence). The CDR3 runs to 15 residues. This CDR3 is CASTLIGTLAYGYTF. CDR3 DNA sequence: TGTGCCAGTACCCTGATCGGGACTCTTGCCTATGGCTACACCTTC.

The rearrangement links TRBV7-3 to TRBJ2-2, with D maybe TRBD1 (5 bases). Germline CDR1 reads SGHTA; CDR2 reads FQGTGA. The CDR3 spans 14 residues. Trimming removed 5 bases from V and 0 bases from J, with 7 bases in between. CDR3 sequence: CASSGAPNTGELFF. CDR3 nucleotide sequence: TGTGCCAGCAGCGGGGCTCCGAACACCGGGGAGCTGTTTTTT.

The rearrangement links TRBV9 to TRBJ2-2, with D perhaps matching TRBD2 (7 bases). Germline CDR1 reads SGDLS; CDR2 reads YYNGEE. The CDR3 contains 16 residues. V was trimmed by 4 bases and J by 4 bases, leaving 17 bases between them. The CDR3 loop reads CASSPRGGRGTGELFF. CDR3 DNA sequence: TGTGCCAGCAGCCCTAGAGGGGGGAGGGGCACCGGGGAGCTGTTTTTT.

The chain carries TRBV7-2 and TRBJ2-2, with D maybe TRBD1 (5 bases). Trimming took off 4 bases at V and 8 bases at J, with 14 bases between the two ends. The CDR3 length is 14 residues. Looked up from germline, CDR1 is SGHTA and CDR2 is FQGNSA. DNA of the CDR3: TGTGCCAGCAGCTCTGTCGACAGCGTGGGGGAGCTGTTTTTT. Protein product: CASSSVDSVGELFF.

The chain carries TRBV28 and TRBJ2-7, with 8 nucleotides matching TRBD1. The CDR3 consists of 15 residues. The V and J ends lost 5 bases and 1 base, in that order; junction bases with no gene match: 7. Germline-derived CDR1 and CDR2 are MDHEN and SYDVKM. CDR3 nucleotides: TGTGCCAGCAGTACTGGGACAGGTTGGTCCTACGAGCAGTACTTC. Translating it yields CASSTGTGWSYEQYF.

This clone came up a few times. The V and J genes are TRBV7-2 and TRBJ2-1, with 8 bases that match TRBD2. CDR3 size: 16 residues. CDR1 and CDR2 from the germline V gene are SGHTA and FQGNSA. The trim removed 1 base at V and 6 bases at J, leaving 8 bases unmatched. The CDR3 DNA follows: TGTGCCAGCAGCTTAGGGTGGGGTAGCGGGATCAATGAGCAGTTCTTC. Translated: CASSLGWGSGINEQFF.

The chain has TRBV10-3 and TRBJ1-1; TRBD1 matches at 8 bases. CDR3 length: 16 residues. V shed 3 bases, J shed 2 bases, and the junction held 8 bases outside the gene matches. Germline CDR1 ENHRY, CDR2 SYGVKD. The chain's CDR3 is CAISESRTGRNTEAFF. CDR3 DNA sequence: TGTGCCATCAGTGAAAGTAGGACAGGGAGAAACACTGAAGCTTTCTTT.

The J gene is TRBJ2-3, the V gene TRBV19; 8 nucleotides match TRBD2. With 5 bases clipped from V and 4 bases from J, the junction kept 5 bases outside the gene matches. CDR1 and CDR2 (germline): LNHDA, SQIVND (reference sequence). This CDR3 region has 14 residues. The CDR3 region has the DNA TGTGCCAGTAGTTGGCAGCGGGAGTCAGATACGCAGTATTTT. This gives the protein CASSWQRESDTQYF. Together with reference TRBV19 and TRBJ2-3, the CDR3 gives the full variable domain: DGGITQSPKYLFRKEGQNVTLSCEQNLNHDAMYWYRQDPGQGLRLIYYSQIVNDFQKGDIAEGYSVSREKKESFPLTVTSAQKNPTAFYLCASSWQRESDTQYFGPGTRLTVL.

This clone was observed a handful of times. The rearrangement links TRBV2 to TRBJ1-1; 8 bases align to TRBD1. The V gene end was trimmed by 6 bases and the J gene end by 5 bases; junction bases not matched to a gene: 5. CDR1 is SNHLY and CDR2 is FYNNEI in the germline V gene. CDR3 length: 13 residues. Here the CDR3 DNA reads TGTGCCAGCAGAGGACAGGGAGGTACTGAAGCTTTCTTT. Translating it yields CASRGQGGTEAFF.

The rearrangement joins TRBV30 to TRBJ1-1, with 10 bases fitting TRBD1. Germline V lookup: CDR1 GTSNPN, CDR2 SVGIG (reference sequence). V lost 4 bases, J lost 4 bases, and 6 bases stayed unmatched. The CDR3 length is 14 residues. The CDR3 reads CAWTLDRGITEAFF. CDR3 DNA sequence: TGTGCCTGGACCCTGGACAGGGGGATCACTGAAGCTTTCTTT. The whole variable domain, remainder taken from reference TRBV30 and TRBJ1-1, is SQTIHQWPATLVQPVGSPLSLECTVEGTSNPNLYWYRQAAGRGLQLLFYSVGIGQISSEVPQNLSASRPQDRQFILSSKKLLLSDSGFYLCAWTLDRGITEAFFGQGTRLTVV.

This clone was seen a few times. The V gene is TRBV7-9, the J gene TRBJ2-3; D is unclear. From germline, CDR1 is SEHNR and CDR2 FQNEAQ (reference sequence). The CDR3 has 13 residues. With 7 bases removed from V and 1 base from J, the gap between germline ends came to 9 bases. CDR3: CASTPFGTDTQYF. The CDR3 DNA follows: TGTGCCAGCACCCCGTTCGGCACAGATACGCAGTATTTT.

The V gene is TRBV14, the J gene TRBJ1-1; TRBD1 is a possible D gene (6 bases). Trimming took 4 bases from V and 8 from J, leaving 11 bases between them. In germline, CDR1 is SGHDN, CDR2 FVKESK. The CDR3 has 12 amino acids. CDR3 sequence: CASSLRGSEAFF. The CDR3 DNA is TGTGCCAGCAGCCTCAGGGGATCAGAAGCTTTCTTT.

This chain joins TRBV28 and TRBJ1-1, with a tentative D call TRBD1 (5 bases). V lost 1 base and J 3 bases, leaving 12 bases between the germline ends. The CDR3 consists of 15 residues. CDR1 and CDR2 from the germline V gene are MDHEN and SYDVKM. CDR3: CASSLSSSGYTEAFF. The CDR3 nucleotides are TGTGCCAGCAGTTTATCGTCCTCAGGGTACACTGAAGCTTTCTTT.

The chain has TRBV11-2 and TRBJ2-3, with a weak D call TRBD2 (6 bases). This CDR3 comprises 15 residues. V shed 3 bases and J shed 2 bases, with 12 bases lying between them. Germline V gene sequence: CDR1 SGHAT, CDR2 FQNNGV. The CDR3 protein is CASSFRDLLTDTQYF. CDR3 coding DNA: TGTGCCAGCAGCTTCCGGGACTTACTCACAGATACGCAGTATTTT.

CDR3 sequence (DNA): TGTGCCAGCTCACCCGGGAGCTCCTACGAGCAGTACGTC. Residues: CASSPGSSYEQYV. V usage is TRBV18 and J usage is TRBJ2-7, with a possible D match to TRBD2 (6 bases). The V gene lost 3 bases and the J gene lost 0 bases, with 6 bases spanning the gap. The CDR3 consists of 13 residues. Germline V gives CDR1 KGHSH, CDR2 LQKENI.

The chain joins TRBV7-9 to TRBJ1-5, with D unresolved. The CDR3 covers 13 residues. The V gene's germline CDR1 is SEHNR and CDR2 FQNEAQ (reference sequence). Trimming stripped 5 bases from V and 5 bases from J, with 10 bases between. The CDR3 here is CASSRGTDQPQHF. The DNA for the CDR3 is TGTGCCAGCAGCCGGGGAACAGATCAGCCCCAGCATTTT.

A few counts support this clone. The chain recombines TRBV18 with TRBJ1-1; 7 positions match TRBD1. After removal of 1 base from V and 1 base from J, the junction contained 12 bases not matched to a gene. The CDR3 is 18 residues long. CDR1 is KGHSH and CDR2 is LQKENI in the germline V gene. CDR3 amino acids: CASSPRTSYRGPNTEAFF. The CDR3 nucleotides read TGTGCCAGCTCACCACGAACTTCATACAGGGGACCGAACACTGAAGCTTTCTTT.

This clone has more than one count but fewer than ten. The rearrangement links TRBV11-2 to TRBJ1-5; D is uncertain. The V gene lost 5 bases and the J gene lost 5 bases, with 13 bases spanning the gap. In germline, CDR1 is SGHAT, CDR2 FQNNGV. The CDR3 consists of 14 residues. This chain's CDR3 is CASSPEGSYQPQHF. The CDR3 coding sequence is TGTGCCAGCAGCCCTGAGGGCAGTTATCAGCCCCAGCATTTT.

The table lists this clone with a few counts. V gene TRBV7-8 combines with J gene TRBJ2-5; D might be TRBD2 (5 bases). Germline CDR1 and CDR2: SGHVS and FQNEAQ. The V gene lost 1 base and the J gene lost 2 bases, with 8 bases spanning the gap. This CDR3 contains 14 residues. The CDR3 sequence is CASSLVPGQETQYF. DNA of the CDR3: TGTGCCAGCAGCTTAGTTCCGGGACAAGAGACCCAGTACTTC.